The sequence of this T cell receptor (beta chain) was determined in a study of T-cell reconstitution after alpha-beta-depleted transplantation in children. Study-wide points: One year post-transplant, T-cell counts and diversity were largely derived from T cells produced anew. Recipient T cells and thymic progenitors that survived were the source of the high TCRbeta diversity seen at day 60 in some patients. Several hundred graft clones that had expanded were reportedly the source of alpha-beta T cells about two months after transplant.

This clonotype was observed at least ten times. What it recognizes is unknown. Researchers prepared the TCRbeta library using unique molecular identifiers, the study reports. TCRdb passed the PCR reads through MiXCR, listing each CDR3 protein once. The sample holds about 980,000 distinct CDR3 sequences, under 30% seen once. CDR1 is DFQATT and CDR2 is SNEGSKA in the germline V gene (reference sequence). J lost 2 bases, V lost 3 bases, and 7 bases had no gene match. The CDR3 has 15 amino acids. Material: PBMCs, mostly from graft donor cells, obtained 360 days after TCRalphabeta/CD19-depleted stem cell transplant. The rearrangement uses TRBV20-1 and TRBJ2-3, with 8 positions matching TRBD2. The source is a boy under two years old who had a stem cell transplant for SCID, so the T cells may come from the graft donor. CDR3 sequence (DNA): TGCAGTGCTAGCGACTGGACTAGCTCCACAGATACGCAGTATTTT. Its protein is CSASDWTSSTDTQYF.